The T cell receptor beta chain described here comes from a study of beta chain features in type 1 diabetes. The study, taken as a whole, reports: Among all four CD4+ subsets, Type 1 diabetes patients had TCRB CDR3s that were moderately but significantly shorter.

Isolated RNA was reverse transcribed in full, so expressed TCRB transcripts were sequenced. The table came from immunoSEQ multiplex PCR; TCRdb's copy has only in-frame clones and leaves some out. Altogether about 190,000 clones are present, approximately 8.1% being singletons, with the ten largest covering about 0.9%. This clone showed up just a few times. Its specificity is unknown. CDR1 is MDHEN, CDR2 SYDVKM, per germline. The CDR3 is 13 amino acids. The V end lost 7 bases, the J end lost 4 bases, and 13 bases lay between the germline ends. CD45RO/CCR7/CD25/CD127/CD95/CD27 separated CD4+ naive, central memory, regulatory and stem cell-like memory cells by sorting. Purities over 95% were achieved in all sorted populations.

V gene TRBV28 combines with J gene TRBJ1-1; unclear D gene. The TCR originated in a woman aged 40 to 50 with type 1 diabetes. Source material: central memory CD4+ T cells from blood. For the CDR3, the DNA is TGTGCCAGCATTGGAGGTTGGGGCACTGAAGCTTTCTTT. Its translation: CASIGGWGTEAFF.